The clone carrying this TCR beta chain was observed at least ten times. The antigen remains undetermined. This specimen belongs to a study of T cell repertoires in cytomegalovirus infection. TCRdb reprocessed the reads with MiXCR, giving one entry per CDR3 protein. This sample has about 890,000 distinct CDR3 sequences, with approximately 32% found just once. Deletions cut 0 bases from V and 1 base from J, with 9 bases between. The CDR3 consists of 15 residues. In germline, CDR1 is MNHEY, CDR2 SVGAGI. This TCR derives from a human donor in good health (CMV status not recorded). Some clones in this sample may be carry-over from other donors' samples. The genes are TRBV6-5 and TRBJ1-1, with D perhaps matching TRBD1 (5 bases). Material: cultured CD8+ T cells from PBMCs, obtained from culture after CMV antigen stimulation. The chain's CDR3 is CASSYSRGPNTEAFF. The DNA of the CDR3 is TGTGCCAGCAGTTACTCGAGGGGCCCGAACACTGAAGCTTTCTTT.